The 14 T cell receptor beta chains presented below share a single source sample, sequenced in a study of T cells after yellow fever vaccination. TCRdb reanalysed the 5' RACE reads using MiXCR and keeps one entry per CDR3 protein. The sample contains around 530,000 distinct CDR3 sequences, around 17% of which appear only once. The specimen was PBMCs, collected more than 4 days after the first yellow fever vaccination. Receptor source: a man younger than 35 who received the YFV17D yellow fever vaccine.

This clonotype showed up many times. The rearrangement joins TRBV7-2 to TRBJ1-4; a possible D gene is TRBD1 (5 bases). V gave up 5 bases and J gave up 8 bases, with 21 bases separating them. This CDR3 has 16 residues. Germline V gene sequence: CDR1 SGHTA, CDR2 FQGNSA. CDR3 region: CASSPRVGGAGEKLFF. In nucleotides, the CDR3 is TGTGCCAGCAGCCCACGGGTGGGTGGTGCAGGGGAAAAACTGTTTTTT.

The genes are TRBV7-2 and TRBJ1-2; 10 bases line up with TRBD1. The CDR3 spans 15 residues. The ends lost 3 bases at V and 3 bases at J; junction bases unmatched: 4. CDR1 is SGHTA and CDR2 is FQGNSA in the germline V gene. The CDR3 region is CASSLRTGGDYGYTF. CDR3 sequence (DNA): TGTGCCAGCAGCTTGCGGACAGGGGGGGACTATGGCTACACCTTC.

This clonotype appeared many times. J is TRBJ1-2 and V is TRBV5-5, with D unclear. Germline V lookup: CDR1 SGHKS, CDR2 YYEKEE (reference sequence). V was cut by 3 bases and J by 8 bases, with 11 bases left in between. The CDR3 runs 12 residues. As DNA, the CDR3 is TGTGCCAGCAGCTACTCCGAACGGGGCTACACCTTC. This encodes CASSYSERGYTF.

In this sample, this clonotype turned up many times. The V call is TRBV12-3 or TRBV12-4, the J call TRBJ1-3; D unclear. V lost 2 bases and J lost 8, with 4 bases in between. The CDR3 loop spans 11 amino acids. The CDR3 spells CASSLRHTIYF. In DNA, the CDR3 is TGTGCCAGCAGTTTAAGGCACACCATATATTTT.

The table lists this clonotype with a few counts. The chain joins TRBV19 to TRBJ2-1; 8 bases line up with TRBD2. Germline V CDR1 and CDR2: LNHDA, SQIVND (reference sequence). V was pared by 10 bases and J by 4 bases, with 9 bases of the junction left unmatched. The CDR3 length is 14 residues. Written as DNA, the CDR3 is TGTGCCACCTCGAGGGGACTAGAGTACAATGAGCAGTTCTTC. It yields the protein CATSRGLEYNEQFF.

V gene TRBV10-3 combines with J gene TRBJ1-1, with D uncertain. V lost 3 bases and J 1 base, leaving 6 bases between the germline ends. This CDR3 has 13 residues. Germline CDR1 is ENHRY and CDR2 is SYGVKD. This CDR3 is CAISDEGNTEAFF. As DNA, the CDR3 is TGTGCCATCAGTGACGAAGGGAACACTGAAGCTTTCTTT.

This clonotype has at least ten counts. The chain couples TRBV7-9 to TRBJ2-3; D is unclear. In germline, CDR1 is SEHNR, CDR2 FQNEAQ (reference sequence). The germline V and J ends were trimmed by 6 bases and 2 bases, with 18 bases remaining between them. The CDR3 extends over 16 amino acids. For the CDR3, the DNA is TGTGCCAGCAGTTGGTTCCGACGGCGATTCACAGATACGCAGTATTTT. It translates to CASSWFRRRFTDTQYF.

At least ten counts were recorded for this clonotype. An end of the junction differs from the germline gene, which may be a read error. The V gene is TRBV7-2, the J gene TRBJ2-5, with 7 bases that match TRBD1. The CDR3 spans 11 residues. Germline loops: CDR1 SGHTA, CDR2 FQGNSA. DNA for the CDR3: TGTGCCAGCAGCTGGAAGGACAGGCCCATCTTC. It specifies CASSWKDRPIF. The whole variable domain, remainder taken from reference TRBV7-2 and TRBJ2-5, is GAGVSQSPSNKVTEKGKDVELRCDPISGHTALYWYRQSLGQGLEFLIYFQGNSAPDKSGLPSDRFSAERTGGSVSTLTIQRTQQEDSAVYLCASSWKDRPIFGPGTRLLVL.

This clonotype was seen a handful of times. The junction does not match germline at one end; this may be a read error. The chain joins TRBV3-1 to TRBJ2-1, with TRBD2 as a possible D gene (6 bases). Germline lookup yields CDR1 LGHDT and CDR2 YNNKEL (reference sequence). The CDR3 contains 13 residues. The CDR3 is CASSSSRAGTSIF. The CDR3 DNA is TGTGCCAGCAGCTCCAGTCGGGCGGGGACGTCGATCTTC.

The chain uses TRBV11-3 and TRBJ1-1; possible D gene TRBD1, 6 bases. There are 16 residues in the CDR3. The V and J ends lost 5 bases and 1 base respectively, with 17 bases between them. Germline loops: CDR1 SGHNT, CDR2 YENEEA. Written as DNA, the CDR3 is TGTGCCAGCAGCCCAGGTCGGACAGTGGGGAACACTGAAGCTTTCTTT. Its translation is CASSPGRTVGNTEAFF.

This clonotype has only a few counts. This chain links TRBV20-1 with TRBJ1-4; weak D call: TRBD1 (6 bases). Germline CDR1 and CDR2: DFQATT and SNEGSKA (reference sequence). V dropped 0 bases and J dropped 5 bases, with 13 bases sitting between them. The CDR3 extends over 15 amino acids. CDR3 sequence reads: CSARDLGGGNEKLFF. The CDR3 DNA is TGCAGTGCTAGAGATCTTGGGGGCGGGAATGAAAAACTGTTTTTT.

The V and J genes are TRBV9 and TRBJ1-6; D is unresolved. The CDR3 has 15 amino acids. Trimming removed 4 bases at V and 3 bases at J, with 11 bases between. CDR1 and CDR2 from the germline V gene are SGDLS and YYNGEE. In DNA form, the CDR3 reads TGTGCCAGCAGCCAAGAGACCAGCTATAATTCACCCCTCCACTTT. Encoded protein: CASSQETSYNSPLHF.

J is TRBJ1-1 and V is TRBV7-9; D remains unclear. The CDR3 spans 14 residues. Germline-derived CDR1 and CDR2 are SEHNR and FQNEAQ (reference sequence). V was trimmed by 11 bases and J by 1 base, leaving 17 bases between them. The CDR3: CAGSPPPPNTEAFF. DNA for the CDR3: TGTGCCGGCTCCCCGCCCCCCCCGAACACTGAAGCTTTCTTT.

The CDR3 DNA is TGTGCCTCCAAGCGGGGGACAGGGTTGCAAGAGACCCAGTACTTC. It codes for CASKRGTGLQETQYF. The rearrangement joins TRBV7-2 to TRBJ2-5; a weak D match, TRBD1 (9 bases). CDR1 SGHTA and CDR2 FQGNSA come from the germline V gene. This CDR3 comprises 15 residues. Trimming shortened V by 11 bases and J by 2 bases, and 21 bases separated the two germline ends.